This is a list of T cell receptor beta chains from one sample in a study of response to subunit inactivated influenza vaccine. TCRdb passed the RT-PCR reads through MiXCR, listing each CDR3 protein once. The sample includes around 520,000 distinct CDR3 sequences, 12% of them seen just once. This specimen consisted of PBMCs from blood, obtained on the day of vaccination. These receptors all come from a man aged 50-60 years who received an inactivated influenza vaccine. CDR3s include the opening cysteine and the closing phenylalanine or tryptophan. D genes are given only for firm matches. Expanded clones are given a class, and other clones once, few, many or no size at all.

clone_size	d_call	v_call	j_call	cdr3_nt	cdr3_aa
few	TRBD2	TRBV9	TRBJ2-7	TGTGCCAGCAGCCCCCGGACTAGCGAACGCACCCGGGAGCAGTACTTC	CASSPRTSERTREQYF
.	.	TRBV10-3	TRBJ1-3	TGTGCCATCAGTGAGGGTGGGGGTCGCTCTGGAAACACCATATATTTT	CAISEGGGRSGNTIYF
many	.	TRBV20-1	TRBJ2-1	TGCAGTGTTTCTGACGGGGATGAGCAGTTCTTC	CSVSDGDEQFF
few	.	TRBV29-1	TRBJ2-1	TGCAGCGTTGACGGGACGTCACGTTACAATGAGCAGTTCTTC	CSVDGTSRYNEQFF
many	TRBD2	TRBV27	TRBJ2-1	TGTGCCAGCAGTCCCGGGACTAGCGGGGGCTACAATGAGCAGTTCTTC	CASSPGTSGGYNEQFF
.	.	TRBV10-3	TRBJ2-7	TGTGCCATCAGGCCCCTAGGGCCTCCCTACGAGCAGTACTTC	CAIRPLGPPYEQYF
few	.	TRBV7-2	TRBJ2-5	TGTGCCAGCAGCCCGCAGACAGCGAGCGGAGAGACCCAGTACTTC	CASSPQTASGETQYF
few	.	TRBV20-1	TRBJ1-1	TGCGGAATCAAACAGGGAAACACTGAAGCTTTCTTT	CGIKQGNTEAFF
few	TRBD1	TRBV4-1	TRBJ1-2	TGCGCCAGCTGGAGCCTACAGGGGGCCTATGGCTACACCTTC	CASWSLQGAYGYTF
.	TRBD1	TRBV5-1	TRBJ2-7	TGCGCCAGCAGCTTGGTTGGGACAGGGAAGGACGAGCAGTACTTC	CASSLVGTGKDEQYF
few	TRBD1	TRBV29-1	TRBJ1-1	TGCAGCGTTGCGGACAGGGGGTTGACTGAAGCTTTCTTT	CSVADRGLTEAFF
.	TRBD2	TRBV5-1	TRBJ2-3	TGCGCCAGCAGCTTTGCTAGCGGAACAGATACGCAGTATTTT	CASSFASGTDTQYF
.	TRBD2	TRBV5-1	TRBJ2-2	TGCGCCAGCAGCGTGCAAGCGGGAGGTTCGTCCTGGGAGCTGTTTTTT	CASSVQAGGSSWELFF
few	TRBD1	TRBV9	TRBJ2-5	TGTGCCAGCAGCGTAGGAGGGGGCTGGCGAGAGACCCAGTACTTC	CASSVGGGWRETQYF
few	TRBD1	TRBV7-2	TRBJ2-3	TGTGCCAGCAGCACCCGGACAGGGGTCATTGGCACAGATACGCAGTATTTT	CASSTRTGVIGTDTQYF
many	.	TRBV5-6	TRBJ2-5	TGTGCCAGCAGCTTGGTTCGCGGGACGGAAGAGACCCAGTACTTC	CASSLVRGTEETQYF
.	.	TRBV10-3	TRBJ2-6	TGTGCCATCAAGGCAGGGGCTGGGGCCAACGTCCTGACTTTC	CAIKAGAGANVLTF
few	TRBD2	TRBV20-1	TRBJ2-2	TGCAGTGCTAGAGATGGGACTAGCGGGGGGGGCACAGGGGAGCTGTTTTTT	CSARDGTSGGGTGELFF
.	.	TRBV20-1	TRBJ2-6	TGCAGTGCTAGAGGGTTGAGGCCTGACTACTCTGGGGCCAACGTCCTGACTTTC	CSARGLRPDYSGANVLTF
many	.	TRBV2	TRBJ2-3	TGTGCCAGCAGTGAAGGGGGGTCGATCAATACGCAGTATTTT	CASSEGGSINTQYF
few	.	TRBV19	TRBJ1-5	TGTGCCAGTAGTACTTACGACAGCATCGGTCAGCCCCAGCATTTT	CASSTYDSIGQPQHF
few	.	TRBV4-2	TRBJ2-7	TGTGCCAGCAGCCAAGAATCTCTTCCGGGCGGAACCTACGAGCAGTACTTC	CASSQESLPGGTYEQYF
many	.	TRBV4-1	TRBJ2-2	TGCGCCAGCAGCCAAGATAGGACCGGGGAGCTGTTTTTT	CASSQDRTGELFF
few	.	TRBV5-1	TRBJ2-7	TGCGCCAGCAGCTTGGCGGTCTCCGGGGCTTCCTACGAGCAGTACTTC	CASSLAVSGASYEQYF
few	.	TRBV20-1	TRBJ2-5	TGCAGTGCTAGAGACGCGGGCCTTGGGACCCAGTACTTC	CSARDAGLGTQYF
.	TRBD2	TRBV3-1	TRBJ2-2	TGTGCCAGCAGCCAGGTACCGGGACTAGCGGGATTCTCAGCGAACACCGGGGAGCTGTTTTTT	CASSQVPGLAGFSANTGELFF
few	TRBD2	TRBV5-5	TRBJ2-5	TGTGCCAGCACCCTGGGACTAGGCTTTGTGGAGACCCAGTACTTC	CASTLGLGFVETQYF